A selection of T cell receptor beta chains follows, all from one sample in a study of beta chain features in type 1 diabetes. Profiling relied on immunoSEQ multiplex PCR, and the TCRdb table lists in-frame clones only, not all of them. The sample lists about 350,000 clones; about 19% were seen once. The sequenced sample was naive CD4+ T cells from blood. Receptors originate from a woman between 18 and 29 years old in good health. The CDR3 runs from the conserved cysteine through the conserved F or W. D genes are given only for firm matches. Clone sizes are given selectively: once, few, many, or a class where the clone is expanded.

CDR3nt	CDR3aa	v_gene	d_gene	j_gene	abundance
TGTGCCAGCAGAGACTCAGGACAGGGCAACGAGCAGTACTTC	CASRDSGQGNEQYF	TRBV6-1	TRBD1	TRBJ2-7	-
TGTGCCAGCAGTGGCGACTACACTGAAGCTTTCTTT	CASSGDYTEAFF	TRBV6-1	-	TRBJ1-1	-
TGTGCCATCAGATGGGGAGAGGCAGATACGCAGTATTTT	CAIRWGEADTQYF	TRBV10-3	-	TRBJ2-3	-
TGTGCCTGGAGTGGACAGTTCTATGGCTACACCTTC	CAWSGQFYGYTF	TRBV30	-	TRBJ1-2	-
TGTGCCAGCAGTGAGGGCTTCACTGAAGCTTTCTTT	CASSEGFTEAFF	TRBV2	-	TRBJ1-1	-
TGTGCCAGCAGCCCCGGACAGGGCCGCACAGATACGCAGTATTTT	CASSPGQGRTDTQYF	TRBV7-9	TRBD1	TRBJ2-3	-
TGTGCCAGCAGCTCTCTAGCGGGACGTCAGAATGAGCAGTTCTTC	CASSSLAGRQNEQFF	TRBV11-2	TRBD2	TRBJ2-1	few
TGTGCCAGCAGCCAACCTCCCTTAAATACGCAGTATTTT	CASSQPPLNTQYF	TRBV4-2	-	TRBJ2-3	-
TGTGCCATCAGTGAGTCAGGCCGGACTAGCGGTAGGAGTTCGTGGAATGAGCAGTTCTTC	CAISESGRTSGRSSWNEQFF	TRBV10-3	TRBD2	TRBJ2-1	-
TGTGCCTGGAGTGTGGGACAGGCTAGCACAGATACGCAGTATTTT	CAWSVGQASTDTQYF	TRBV30	TRBD1	TRBJ2-3	-
TGCGCCAGCTCTCCCGGGGTAGAGGAGACCCAGTACTTC	CASSPGVEETQYF	TRBV5-1	-	TRBJ2-5	-
TGTGCCAGCAGCTCCCTAGCGGGGGGCCTCTACGAGCAGTACTTC	CASSSLAGGLYEQYF	TRBV5-4	TRBD2	TRBJ2-7	-
TGCGCCAGCAGCCCAGAGGAAGGGGAGAACACTGAAGCTTTCTTT	CASSPEEGENTEAFF	TRBV4-1	-	TRBJ1-1	-
TGTGCCACCAGCAGAGTAGTCGTGATACCGTACGAAGAGACCCAGTACTTC	CATSRVVVIPYEETQYF	TRBV15	-	TRBJ2-5	-
TGTGCCAGCAGCCAAACTTACAGGGTTGGGACTGAAGCTTTCTTT	CASSQTYRVGTEAFF	TRBV14	-	TRBJ1-1	few
TGTGCCAGCACCCCGACTGGGGGGTACACTGAAGCTTTCTTT	CASTPTGGYTEAFF	TRBV5-6	-	TRBJ1-1	few
TGCGCCAGCAGTGAGAGCACTCCTCGGGACATTCAGTACTTC	CASSESTPRDIQYF	TRBV10-1	-	TRBJ2-4	once
TGTGCCATCAGTGAGTCGATGTCGACAGACGCTTCGAATGAAAAACTGTTTTTT	CAISESMSTDASNEKLFF	TRBV10-3	-	TRBJ1-4	-
TGCAGCGTTGACACGGGACTAAGAGATTCGCAGTATTTT	CSVDTGLRDSQYF	TRBV29-1	TRBD2	TRBJ2-3	few
TGTGCCAGCAGCTCTAGCCGCACAGATACGCAGTATTTT	CASSSSRTDTQYF	TRBV5-6	-	TRBJ2-3	-
TGTGCCAGCAGTGGAGGGTACAATGAGCAGTTCTTC	CASSGGYNEQFF	TRBV2	-	TRBJ2-1	-
TGCAGCGTGCAGAAACAGGGAGAAAAACTGTTTTTT	CSVQKQGEKLFF	TRBV29-1	-	TRBJ1-4	-
TGTGCCAGCAGCGCTCTGGACAGGGGTGGGACCGGGGAGCTGTTTTTT	CASSALDRGGTGELFF	TRBV9	TRBD1	TRBJ2-2	once
TGTGCCAGCAGGGGCGGGGGGCGCCGACGCTGGACCCAGTACTTC	CASRGGGRRRWTQYF	TRBV2	TRBD2	TRBJ2-5	-
TGTGCCAGCAGTGAACGTGTGGACAGCCTGATGAACACTGAAGCTTTCTTT	CASSERVDSLMNTEAFF	TRBV6-1	-	TRBJ1-1	-
TGTGCCAGCAGCCAAGATGTGGGCGTGAACACTGAAGCTTTCTTT	CASSQDVGVNTEAFF	TRBV4-2	-	TRBJ1-1	-
TGTGCCAGTTGCCCGCGGGAACCGAATGAAAAACTGTTTTTT	CASCPREPNEKLFF	TRBV5-5	-	TRBJ1-4	-
TGTGCCAGCAGCCTACTCGCGGGGACGGGCTACAATGAGCAGTTCTTC	CASSLLAGTGYNEQFF	TRBV5-4	-	TRBJ2-1	once
TGTGCCAGCAGTTACTCGGGACAGGGCAATCAGCCCCAGCATTTT	CASSYSGQGNQPQHF	TRBV6-5	TRBD1	TRBJ1-5	few
TGTGCCTGGACCGGGACACTGGGCTATGGCTACACCTTC	CAWTGTLGYGYTF	TRBV30	-	TRBJ1-2	-
TGTGCCAGCAGCTTAGATCGTACGGTCTATGGCTACACCTTC	CASSLDRTVYGYTF	TRBV11-2	-	TRBJ1-2	few
TGTGCCAGCAGTAGCCATAACTATGGCTACACCTTC	CASSSHNYGYTF	TRBV13	-	TRBJ1-2	-
TGTGCCAGCAGCTTCGGGAACAGGGCCTCTAATCAGCCCCAGCATTTT	CASSFGNRASNQPQHF	TRBV7-2	-	TRBJ1-5	few
TGTGCCAGCAGCGAGGGACAGAATGAAGCTTTCTTT	CASSEGQNEAFF	TRBV5-6	TRBD1	TRBJ1-1	few
TGTGCCAGCAGCTTACGATACAGCTCTGGGGCCAACGTCCTGACTTTC	CASSLRYSSGANVLTF	TRBV11-1	-	TRBJ2-6	-